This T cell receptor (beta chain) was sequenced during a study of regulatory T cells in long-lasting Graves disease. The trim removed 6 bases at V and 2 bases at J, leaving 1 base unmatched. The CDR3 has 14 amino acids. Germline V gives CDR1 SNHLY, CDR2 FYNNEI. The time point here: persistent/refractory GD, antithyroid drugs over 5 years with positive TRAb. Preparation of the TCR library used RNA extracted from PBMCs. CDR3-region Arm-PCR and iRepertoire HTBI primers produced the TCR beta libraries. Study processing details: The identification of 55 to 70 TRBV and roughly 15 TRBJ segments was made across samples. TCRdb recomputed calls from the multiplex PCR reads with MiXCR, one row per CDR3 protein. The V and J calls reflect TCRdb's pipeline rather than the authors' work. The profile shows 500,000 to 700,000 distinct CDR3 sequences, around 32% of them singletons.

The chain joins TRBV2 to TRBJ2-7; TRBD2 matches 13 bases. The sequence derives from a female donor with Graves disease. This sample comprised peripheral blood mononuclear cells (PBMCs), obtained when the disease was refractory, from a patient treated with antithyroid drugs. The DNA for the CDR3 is TGTGCCAGCAGGGGACTAGCGGGAACCTACGAGCAGTACTTC. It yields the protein CASRGLAGTYEQYF.